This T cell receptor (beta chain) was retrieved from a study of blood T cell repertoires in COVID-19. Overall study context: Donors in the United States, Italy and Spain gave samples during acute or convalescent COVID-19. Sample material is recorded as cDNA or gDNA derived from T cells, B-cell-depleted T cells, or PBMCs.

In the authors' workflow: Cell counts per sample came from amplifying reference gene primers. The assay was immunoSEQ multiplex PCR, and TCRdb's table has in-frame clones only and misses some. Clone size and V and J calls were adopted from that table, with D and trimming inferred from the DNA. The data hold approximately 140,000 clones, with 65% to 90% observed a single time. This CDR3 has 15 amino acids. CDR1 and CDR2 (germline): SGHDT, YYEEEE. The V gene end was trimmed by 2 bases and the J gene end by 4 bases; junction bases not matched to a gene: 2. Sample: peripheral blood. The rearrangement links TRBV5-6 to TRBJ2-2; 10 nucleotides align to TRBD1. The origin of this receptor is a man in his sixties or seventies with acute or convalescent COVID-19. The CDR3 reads CASSFGTGVTGELFF. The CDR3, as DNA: TGTGCCAGCAGCTTTGGGACAGGGGTCACCGGGGAGCTGTTTTTT.